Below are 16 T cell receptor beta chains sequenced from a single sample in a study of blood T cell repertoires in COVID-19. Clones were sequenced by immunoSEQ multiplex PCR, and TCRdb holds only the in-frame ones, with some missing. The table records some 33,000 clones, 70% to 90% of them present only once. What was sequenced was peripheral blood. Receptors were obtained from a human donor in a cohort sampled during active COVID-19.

The CDR3 here is CASSLPRTGVDTQYF. As DNA, the CDR3 is TGTGCCAGCAGCTTGCCCCGGACAGGGGTGGATACGCAGTATTTT. This chain uses TRBV5-6 with TRBJ2-3, with TRBD1 identical over 9 bases. CDR1 and CDR2 from the germline V gene are SGHDT and YYEEEE. The CDR3 sequence is 15 residues long. V shed 1 base, J shed 6 bases, and the junction held 6 bases outside the gene matches.

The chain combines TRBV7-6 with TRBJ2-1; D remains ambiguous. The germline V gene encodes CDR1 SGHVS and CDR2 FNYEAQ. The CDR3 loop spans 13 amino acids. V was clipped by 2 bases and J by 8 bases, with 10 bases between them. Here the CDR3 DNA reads TGTGCCAGCAGCTTAACAATCCGGGATGAGCAGTTCTTC. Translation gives CASSLTIRDEQFF.

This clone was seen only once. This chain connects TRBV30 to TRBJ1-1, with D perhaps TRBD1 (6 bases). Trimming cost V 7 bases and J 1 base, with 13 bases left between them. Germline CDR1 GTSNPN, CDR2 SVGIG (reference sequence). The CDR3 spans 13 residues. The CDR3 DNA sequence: TGTGCCTCAACCCACAGGGCGAACACTGAAGCTTTCTTT. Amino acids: CASTHRANTEAFF.

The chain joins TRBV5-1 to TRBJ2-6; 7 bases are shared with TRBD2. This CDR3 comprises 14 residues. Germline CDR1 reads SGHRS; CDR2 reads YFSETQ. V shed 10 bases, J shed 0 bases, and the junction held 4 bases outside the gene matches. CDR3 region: CADREASGANVLTF. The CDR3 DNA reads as TGCGCCGATCGGGAGGCCTCTGGGGCCAACGTCCTGACTTTC.

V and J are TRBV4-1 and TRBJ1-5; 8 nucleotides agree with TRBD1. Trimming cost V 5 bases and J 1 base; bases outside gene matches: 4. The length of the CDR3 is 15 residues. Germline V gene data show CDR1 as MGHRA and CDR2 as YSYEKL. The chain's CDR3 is CASSADRGSNQPQHF. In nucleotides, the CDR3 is TGCGCCAGCAGCGCTGACAGGGGCAGCAATCAGCCCCAGCATTTT.

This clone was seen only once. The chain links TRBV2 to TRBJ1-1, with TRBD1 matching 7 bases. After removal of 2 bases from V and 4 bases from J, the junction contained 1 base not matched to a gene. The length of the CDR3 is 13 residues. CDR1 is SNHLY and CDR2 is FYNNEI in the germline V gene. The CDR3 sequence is CASSERQGTEAFF. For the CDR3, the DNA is TGTGCCAGCAGTGAAAGACAGGGCACTGAAGCTTTCTTT. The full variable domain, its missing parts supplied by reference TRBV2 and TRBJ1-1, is EPEVTQTPSHQVTQMGQEVILRCVPISNHLYFYWYRQILGQKVEFLVSFYNNEISEKSEIFDDQFSVERPDGSNFTLKIRSTKLEDSAMYFCASSERQGTEAFFGQGTRLTVV.

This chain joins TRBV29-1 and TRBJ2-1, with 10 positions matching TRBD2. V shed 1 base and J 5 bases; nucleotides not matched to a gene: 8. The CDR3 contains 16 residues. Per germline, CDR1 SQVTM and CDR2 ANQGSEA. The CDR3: CSVEGAGLAANNEQFF. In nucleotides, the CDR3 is TGCAGCGTTGAAGGCGCCGGACTAGCGGCTAACAATGAGCAGTTCTTC.

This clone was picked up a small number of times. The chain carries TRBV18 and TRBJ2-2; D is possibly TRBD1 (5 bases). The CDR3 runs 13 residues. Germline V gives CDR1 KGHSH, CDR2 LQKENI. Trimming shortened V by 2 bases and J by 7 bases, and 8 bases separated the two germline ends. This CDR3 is CASSPRGGGELFF. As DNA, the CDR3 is TGTGCCAGCTCACCAAGGGGCGGCGGGGAGCTGTTTTTT.

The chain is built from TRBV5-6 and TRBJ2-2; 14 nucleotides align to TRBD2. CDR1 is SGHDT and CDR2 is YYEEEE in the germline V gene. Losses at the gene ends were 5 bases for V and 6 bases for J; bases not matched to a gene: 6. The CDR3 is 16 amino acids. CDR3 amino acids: CASSSGLAGGAGELFF. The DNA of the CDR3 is TGTGCCAGCAGTTCCGGACTAGCGGGGGGTGCCGGGGAGCTGTTTTTT.

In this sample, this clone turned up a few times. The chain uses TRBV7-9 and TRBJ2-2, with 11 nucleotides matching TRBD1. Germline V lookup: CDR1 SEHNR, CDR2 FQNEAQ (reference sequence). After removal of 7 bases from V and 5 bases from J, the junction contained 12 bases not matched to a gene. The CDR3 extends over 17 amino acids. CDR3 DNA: TGTGCCAGCACCCCATACGGGACAGGGGGTTCAACCGGGGAGCTGTTTTTT. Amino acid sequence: CASTPYGTGGSTGELFF.

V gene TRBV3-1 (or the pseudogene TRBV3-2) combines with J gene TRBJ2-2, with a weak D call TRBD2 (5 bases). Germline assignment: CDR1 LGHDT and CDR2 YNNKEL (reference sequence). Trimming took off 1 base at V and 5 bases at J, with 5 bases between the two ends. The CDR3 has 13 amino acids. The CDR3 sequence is CASSQGGTGELFF. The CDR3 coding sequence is TGTGCCAGCAGCCAAGGAGGGACCGGGGAGCTGTTTTTT.

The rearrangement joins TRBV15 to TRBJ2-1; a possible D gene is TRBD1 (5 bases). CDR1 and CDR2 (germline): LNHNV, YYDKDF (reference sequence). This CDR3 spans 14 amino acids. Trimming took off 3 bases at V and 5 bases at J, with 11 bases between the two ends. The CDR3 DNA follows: TGTGCCACCAGCAGTGAGGACATCCACAATGAGCAGTTCTTC. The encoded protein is CATSSEDIHNEQFF.

In nucleotides, the CDR3 is TGTGCCAGCAGCTTAGAGGACAGGGGAGCCTACGAGCAGTACTTC. Its translation: CASSLEDRGAYEQYF. The chain has TRBV7-9 and TRBJ2-7, with TRBD1 matching 9 bases. Per germline, CDR1 SEHNR and CDR2 FQNEAQ (reference sequence). Losses at the gene ends were 1 base for V and 2 bases for J; bases not matched to a gene: 3. CDR3 size: 15 residues.

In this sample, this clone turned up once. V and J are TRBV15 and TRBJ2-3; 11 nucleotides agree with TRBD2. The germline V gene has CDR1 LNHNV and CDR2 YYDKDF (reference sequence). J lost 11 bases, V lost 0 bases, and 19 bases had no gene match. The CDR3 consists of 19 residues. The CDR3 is CATSRDQGQILAGEGKQYF. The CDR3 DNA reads TGTGCCACCAGCAGAGATCAGGGACAGATACTAGCGGGGGAAGGGAAGCAGTATTTT.

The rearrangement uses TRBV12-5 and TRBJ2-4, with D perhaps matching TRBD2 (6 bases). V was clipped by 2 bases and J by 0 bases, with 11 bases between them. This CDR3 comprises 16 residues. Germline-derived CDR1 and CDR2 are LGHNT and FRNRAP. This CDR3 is CASGLTPRGAKNIQYF. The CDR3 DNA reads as TGTGCTAGTGGTTTGACCCCGCGGGGAGCCAAAAACATTCAGTACTTC.

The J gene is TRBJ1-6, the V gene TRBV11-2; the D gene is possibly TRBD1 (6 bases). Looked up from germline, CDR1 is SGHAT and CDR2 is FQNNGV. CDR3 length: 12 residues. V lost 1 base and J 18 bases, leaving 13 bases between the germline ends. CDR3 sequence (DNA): TGTGCCAGCAGCTTAGCGGGGGGGCCTCGCCACTTT. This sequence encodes CASSLAGGPRHF.